These 10 T cell receptor beta chains were all obtained from the same sample, sequenced in a study of cytomegalovirus exposure and HLA in healthy donors. A multiplex PCR was run with 60 Vbeta primers and 13 Jbeta primers. The table came from immunoSEQ multiplex PCR; TCRdb's copy has only in-frame clones and leaves some out. This table has some 150,000 clones, approximately 60% appearing once. Specimen: PBMCs. The receptors stem from a woman in her thirties or forties in good health and CMV-seronegative.

V is TRBV7-2 and J is TRBJ2-7; D is ambiguous. Trimming took 5 bases from V and 0 from J, leaving 2 bases between them. The CDR3 loop spans 11 amino acids. Germline assignment: CDR1 SGHTA and CDR2 FQGNSA. The CDR3 reads CASSLSYEQYF. CDR3 nucleotides: TGTGCCAGCAGCCTCTCCTACGAGCAGTACTTC. Based on the CDR3 plus reference TRBV7-2 and TRBJ2-7, the full variable domain is GAGVSQSPSNKVTEKGKDVELRCDPISGHTALYWYRQSLGQGLEFLIYFQGNSAPDKSGLPSDRFSAERTGGSVSTLTIQRTQQEDSAVYLCASSLSYEQYFGPGTRLTVT.

The rearrangement joins TRBV5-6 to TRBJ2-1; TRBD1 agrees at 10 bases. The CDR3 length is 16 residues. Trimming cost V 2 bases and J 2 bases; bases outside gene matches: 4. Germline V lookup: CDR1 SGHDT, CDR2 YYEEEE. The CDR3 sequence: CASSLRDRGPYNEQFF. In DNA, the CDR3 is TGTGCCAGCAGCTTACGGGACAGGGGTCCCTACAATGAGCAGTTCTTC.

The rearrangement uses TRBV30 and TRBJ2-2; D might be TRBD1 (5 bases). There are 14 residues in the CDR3. CDR1 and CDR2 (germline): GTSNPN, SVGIG (reference sequence). Trimming took off 0 bases at V and 7 bases at J, with 12 bases between the two ends. This CDR3 is CAWSVGRAGGELFF. The CDR3 DNA reads as TGTGCCTGGAGTGTAGGCAGGGCCGGCGGGGAGCTGTTTTTT.

This clone has just a few counts. The chain carries TRBV5-6 and TRBJ2-5; D is tentatively TRBD1 or TRBD2 (5 bases each). The J call is uncertain, as TRBJ2-7 better fits the DNA end. The germline gives CDR1 SGHDT, CDR2 YYEEEE. The CDR3 runs 13 residues. The CDR3 DNA follows: TGTGCCAGCAGCTTAGGGGTTGGGGGCGAGCAGTACTTC. It specifies CASSLGVGGEQYF.

This clone was seen more than once but under ten times. The CDR3 sequence: CAGGSGGGELFF. CDR3 DNA sequence: TGTGCCGGGGGTTCGGGGGGCGGGGAGCTGTTTTTT. This rearrangement joins TRBV11-2 to TRBJ2-2, with 7 bases matching TRBD2. The CDR3 consists of 12 residues. V was clipped by 11 bases and J by 7 bases; unmatched bases: 7. Germline V lookup: CDR1 SGHAT, CDR2 FQNNGV. The full variable domain, with the rest looked up from reference TRBV11-2 and TRBJ2-2, is EAGVAQSPRYKIIEKRQSVAFWCNPISGHATLYWYQQILGQGPKLLIQFQNNGVVDDSQLPKDRFSAERLKGVDSTLKIQPAKLEDSAVYLCAGGSGGGELFFGEGSRLTVL.

This clone was seen just once. The gene calls are TRBV7-9 and TRBJ2-1; the match to TRBD2 covers 11 bases. This CDR3 comprises 16 residues. CDR1 and CDR2 (germline): SEHNR, FQNEAQ (reference sequence). The junction had 10 bases not matched to a gene; V was cut back by 5 bases and J by 7 bases. The CDR3 spells CASSATSGGRRNEQFF. The CDR3 DNA sequence: TGTGCCAGCAGCGCCACTAGCGGGGGCCGGCGTAATGAGCAGTTCTTC. Supplemented by reference TRBV7-9 and TRBJ2-1, the full variable domain reads DTGVSQNPRHKITKRGQNVTFRCDPISEHNRLYWYRQTLGQGPEFLTYFQNEAQLEKSRLLSDRFSAERPKGSFSTLEIQRTEQGDSAMYLCASSATSGGRRNEQFFGPGTRLTVL.

In its sample, this clone was seen once. The rearrangement uses TRBV5-1 and TRBJ2-7; 8 bases line up with TRBD2. Looked up from germline, CDR1 is SGHRS and CDR2 is YFSETQ. J was trimmed by 5 bases and V by 4 bases; bases with no gene match: 14. The CDR3 contains 16 residues. The CDR3 loop reads CASSPTRTSTSHEQYF. Written as DNA, the CDR3 is TGCGCCAGCAGCCCGACCCGGACTAGCACAAGCCACGAGCAGTACTTC.

The rearrangement uses TRBV19 and TRBJ1-2, with D maybe TRBD1 (6 bases). Germline lookup yields CDR1 LNHDA and CDR2 SQIVND (reference sequence). The CDR3 is made up of 14 amino acids. V was clipped by 9 bases and J by 8 bases, with 22 bases between them. As DNA, the CDR3 is TGTGCCAGCCACCTCTCCGACAGGCAAACCGGCTACACCTTC. Translating gives CASHLSDRQTGYTF.

J is TRBJ1-2 and V is TRBV27, with 7 positions matching TRBD1. CDR1 MNHEY and CDR2 SMNVEV come from the germline V gene (reference sequence). V lost 3 bases, J lost 8 bases, and 6 bases stayed unmatched. This CDR3 is 13 amino acids long. The CDR3 DNA is TGTGCCAGCAGTTTCCCAGGGGGGTACGGCTACACCTTC. Encoded protein: CASSFPGGYGYTF.

The chain has TRBV11-2 and TRBJ1-2, with D possibly being TRBD1 (5 bases). Between the trimmed V and J ends, which lost 0 bases and 0 bases, there was a span of 8 bases. Germline CDR1 SGHAT, CDR2 FQNNGV. The CDR3 covers 15 residues. The CDR3 sequence is CASSLEGEANYGYTF. The CDR3 nucleotides are TGTGCCAGCAGCTTAGAAGGGGAAGCTAACTATGGCTACACCTTC.